The entry that follows covers one TCR beta chain sequence. Antigen unknown. Trimming left V 1 base short and J 0 bases short, with 8 bases between. The germline V gene has CDR1 LGHDT and CDR2 YNNKEL (reference sequence). The CDR3 totals 15 residues. An input of about 0.45 to 1 ug of RNA was subjected to reverse transcription using random hexamers. TCRdb recomputed calls from the immunoSEQ multiplex PCR reads with MiXCR, one row per CDR3 protein. Of 200,000 to 250,000 distinct CDR3 sequences in the sample, over 90% were seen once. These data belong to a study of CD8 T cells in Susac syndrome. Study-wide findings and caveats: No clonal expansion appeared among CD4+ T cells in Susac patients.

This clonotype was obtained from a human donor with Susac syndrome. V usage is TRBV3-1 and J usage is TRBJ2-3, with D hard to call. What was sequenced was CD4+ T cells from PBMCs. CDR3 loop: CASSQGVQSTDTQYF. The CDR3 DNA reads as TGTGCCAGCAGCCAAGGAGTCCAAAGCACAGATACGCAGTATTTT.